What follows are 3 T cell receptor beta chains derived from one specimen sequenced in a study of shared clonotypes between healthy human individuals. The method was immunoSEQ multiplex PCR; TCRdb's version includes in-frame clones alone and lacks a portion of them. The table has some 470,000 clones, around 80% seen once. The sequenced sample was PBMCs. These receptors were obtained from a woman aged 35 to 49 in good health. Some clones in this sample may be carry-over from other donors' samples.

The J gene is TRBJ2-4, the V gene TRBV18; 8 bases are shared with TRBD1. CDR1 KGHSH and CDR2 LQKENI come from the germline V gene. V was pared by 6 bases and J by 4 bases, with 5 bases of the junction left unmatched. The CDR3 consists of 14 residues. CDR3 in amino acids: CASSRGTGKNIQYF. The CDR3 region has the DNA TGTGCCAGCTCCCGAGGGACAGGAAAAAACATTCAGTACTTC.

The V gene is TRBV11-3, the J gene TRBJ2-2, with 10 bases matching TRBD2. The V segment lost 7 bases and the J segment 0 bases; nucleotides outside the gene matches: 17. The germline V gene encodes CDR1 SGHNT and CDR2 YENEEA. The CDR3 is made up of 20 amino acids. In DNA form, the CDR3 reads TGTGCCAGCACTCCACCTAGGGCTAGCGGGAGCTATGCGAACACCGGGGAGCTGTTTTTT. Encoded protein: CASTPPRASGSYANTGELFF. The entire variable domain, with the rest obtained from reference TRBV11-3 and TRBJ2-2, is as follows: EAGVVQSPRYKIIEKKQPVAFWCNPISGHNTLYWYLQNLGQGPELLIRYENEEAVDDSQLPKDRFSAERLKGVDSTLKIQPAELGDSAVYLCASTPPRASGSYANTGELFFGEGSRLTVL.

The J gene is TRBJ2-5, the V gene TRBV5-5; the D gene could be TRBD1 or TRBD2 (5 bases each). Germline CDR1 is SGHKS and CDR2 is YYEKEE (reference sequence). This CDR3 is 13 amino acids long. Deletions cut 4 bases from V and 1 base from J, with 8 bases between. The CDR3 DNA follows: TGTGCCAGCAGCCGGGGCCTCCAAGAGACCCAGTACTTC. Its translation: CASSRGLQETQYF.